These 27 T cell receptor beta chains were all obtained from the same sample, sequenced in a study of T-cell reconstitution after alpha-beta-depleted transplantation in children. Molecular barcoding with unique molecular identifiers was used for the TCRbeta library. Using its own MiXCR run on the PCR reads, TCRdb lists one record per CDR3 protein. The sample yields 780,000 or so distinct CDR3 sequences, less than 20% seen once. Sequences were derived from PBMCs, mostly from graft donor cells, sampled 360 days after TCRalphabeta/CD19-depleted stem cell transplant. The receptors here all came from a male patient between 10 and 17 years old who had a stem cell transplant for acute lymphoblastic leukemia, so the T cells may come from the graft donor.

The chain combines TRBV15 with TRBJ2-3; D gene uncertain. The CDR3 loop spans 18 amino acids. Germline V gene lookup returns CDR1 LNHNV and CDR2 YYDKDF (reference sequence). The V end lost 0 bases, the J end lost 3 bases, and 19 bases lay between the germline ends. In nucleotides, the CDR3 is TGTGCCACCAGCAGAGATAAGGCCGACGGCTACGGAACAGATACGCAGTATTTT. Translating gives CATSRDKADGYGTDTQYF.

The DNA for the CDR3 is TGTGCCAGCAGCTGTTCGGGACTAGCGGGAGCCTCCTACAATGAGCAGTTCTTC. It encodes CASSCSGLAGASYNEQFF. The rearrangement uses TRBV11-2 and TRBJ2-1; 14 bases are a match to TRBD2. The CDR3 totals 18 residues. With 4 bases clipped from V and 0 bases from J, the junction kept 5 bases outside the gene matches. The germline CDR1 and CDR2 sequences are SGHAT and FQNNGV.

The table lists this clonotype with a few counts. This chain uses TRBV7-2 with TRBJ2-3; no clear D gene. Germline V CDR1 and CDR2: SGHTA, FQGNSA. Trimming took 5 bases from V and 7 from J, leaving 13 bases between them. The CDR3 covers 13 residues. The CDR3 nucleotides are TGTGCCAGCAGCCCCCGGACCCTAAATACGCAGTATTTT. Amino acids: CASSPRTLNTQYF.

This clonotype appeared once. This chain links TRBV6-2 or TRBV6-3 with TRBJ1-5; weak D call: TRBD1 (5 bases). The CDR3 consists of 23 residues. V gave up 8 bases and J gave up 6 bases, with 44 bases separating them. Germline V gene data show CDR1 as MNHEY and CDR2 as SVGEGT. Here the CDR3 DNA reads TGTGCCAGCCCGACCGAAGCCGGGAGCTGGACTAGGTGGAAGGTGGAGGGGAGTCAGCCCCAGCATTTT. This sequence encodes CASPTEAGSWTRWKVEGSQPQHF.

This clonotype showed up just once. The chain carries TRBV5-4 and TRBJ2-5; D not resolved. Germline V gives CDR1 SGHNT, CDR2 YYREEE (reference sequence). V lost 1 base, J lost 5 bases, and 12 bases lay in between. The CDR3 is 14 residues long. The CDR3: CASSLISVGETQYF. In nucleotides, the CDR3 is TGTGCCAGCAGCTTGATCTCCGTAGGGGAGACCCAGTACTTC.

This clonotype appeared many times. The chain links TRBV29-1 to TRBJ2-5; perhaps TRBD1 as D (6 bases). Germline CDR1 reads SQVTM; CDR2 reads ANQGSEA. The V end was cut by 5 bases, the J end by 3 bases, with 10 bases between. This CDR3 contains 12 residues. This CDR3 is CSVQQGEETQYF. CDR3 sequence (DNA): TGCAGCGTTCAACAGGGTGAAGAGACCCAGTACTTC.

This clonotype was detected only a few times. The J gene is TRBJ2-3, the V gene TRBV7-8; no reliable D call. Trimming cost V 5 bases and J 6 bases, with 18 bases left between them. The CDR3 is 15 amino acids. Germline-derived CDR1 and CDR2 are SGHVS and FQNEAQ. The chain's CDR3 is CASSVLRGGVDTQYF. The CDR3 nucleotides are TGTGCCAGCAGCGTATTGCGCGGCGGAGTGGATACGCAGTATTTT.

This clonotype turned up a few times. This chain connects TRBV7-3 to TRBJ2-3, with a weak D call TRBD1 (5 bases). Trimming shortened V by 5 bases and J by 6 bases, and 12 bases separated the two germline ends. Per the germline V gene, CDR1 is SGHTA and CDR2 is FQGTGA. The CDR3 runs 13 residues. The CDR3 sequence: CASSGRKGDTQYF. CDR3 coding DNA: TGTGCCAGCAGCGGCCGGAAGGGGGATACGCAGTATTTT.

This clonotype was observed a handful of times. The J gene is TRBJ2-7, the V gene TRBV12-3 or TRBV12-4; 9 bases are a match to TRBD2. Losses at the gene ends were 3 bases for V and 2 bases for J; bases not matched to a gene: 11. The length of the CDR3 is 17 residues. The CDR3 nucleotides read TGTGCCAGCAGTTTTCTTGTCGGGACTAGCAACGCCTACGAGCAGTACTTC. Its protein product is CASSFLVGTSNAYEQYF.

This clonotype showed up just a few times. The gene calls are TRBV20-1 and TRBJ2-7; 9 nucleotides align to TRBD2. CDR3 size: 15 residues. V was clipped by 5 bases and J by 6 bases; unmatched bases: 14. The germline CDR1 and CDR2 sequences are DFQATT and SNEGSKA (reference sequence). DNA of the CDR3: TGCAGTGCTGTAGCGGGAGCGAATTTCTTCCGCGAGCAGTACTTC. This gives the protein CSAVAGANFFREQYF.

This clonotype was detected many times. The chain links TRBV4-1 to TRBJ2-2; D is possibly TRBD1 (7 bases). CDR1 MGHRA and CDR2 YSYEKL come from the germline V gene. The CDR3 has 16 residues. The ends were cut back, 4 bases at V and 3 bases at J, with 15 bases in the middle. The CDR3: CASSPLTGRYTGELFF. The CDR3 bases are TGCGCCAGCAGCCCGTTGACAGGGAGGTACACCGGGGAGCTGTTTTTT.

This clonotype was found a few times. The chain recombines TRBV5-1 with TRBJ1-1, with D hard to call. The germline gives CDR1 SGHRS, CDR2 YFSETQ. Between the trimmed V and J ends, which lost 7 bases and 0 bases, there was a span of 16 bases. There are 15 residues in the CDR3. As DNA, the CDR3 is TGCGCCAGCGGGAGGCAGGCGGGTTTGAACACTGAAGCTTTCTTT. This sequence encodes CASGRQAGLNTEAFF. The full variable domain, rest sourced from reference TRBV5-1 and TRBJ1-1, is KAGVTQTPRYLIKTRGQQVTLSCSPISGHRSVSWYQQTPGQGLQFLFEYFSETQRNKGNFPGRFSGRQFSNSRSEMNVSTLELGDSALYLCASGRQAGLNTEAFFGQGTRLTVV.

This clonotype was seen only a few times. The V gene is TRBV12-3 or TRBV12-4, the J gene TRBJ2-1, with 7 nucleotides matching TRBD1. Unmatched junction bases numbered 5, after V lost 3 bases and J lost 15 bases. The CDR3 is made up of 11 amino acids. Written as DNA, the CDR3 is TGTGCCAGCAGTTTCGCGACAGGGTGGTTCTTC. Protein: CASSFATGWFF.

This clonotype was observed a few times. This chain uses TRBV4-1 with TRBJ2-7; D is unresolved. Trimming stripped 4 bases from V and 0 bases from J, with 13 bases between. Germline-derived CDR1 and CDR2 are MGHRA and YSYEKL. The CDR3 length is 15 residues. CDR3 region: CASSLLTPASYEQYF. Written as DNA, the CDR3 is TGCGCCAGCAGCCTTCTGACCCCTGCCTCCTACGAGCAGTACTTC.

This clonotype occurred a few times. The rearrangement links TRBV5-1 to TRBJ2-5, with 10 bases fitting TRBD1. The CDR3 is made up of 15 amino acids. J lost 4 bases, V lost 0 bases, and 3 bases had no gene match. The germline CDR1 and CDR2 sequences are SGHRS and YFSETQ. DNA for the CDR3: TGCGCCAGCAGCTTGGCCGGGACAGGGGTAGAGACCCAGTACTTC. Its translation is CASSLAGTGVETQYF.

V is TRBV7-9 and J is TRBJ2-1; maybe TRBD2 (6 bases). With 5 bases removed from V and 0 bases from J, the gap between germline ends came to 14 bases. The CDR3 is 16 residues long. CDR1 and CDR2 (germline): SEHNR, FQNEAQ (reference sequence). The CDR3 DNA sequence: TGTGCCAGCAGCCCACGCGCGGGGCCCTCCTACAATGAGCAGTTCTTC. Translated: CASSPRAGPSYNEQFF.

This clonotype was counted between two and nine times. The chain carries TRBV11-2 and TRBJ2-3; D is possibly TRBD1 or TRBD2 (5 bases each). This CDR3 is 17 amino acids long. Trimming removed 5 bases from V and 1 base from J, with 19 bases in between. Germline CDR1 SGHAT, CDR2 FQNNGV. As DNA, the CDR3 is TGTGCCAGCAGCCCCCGTGGGTGGGACGAAGGCACAGATACGCAGTATTTT. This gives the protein CASSPRGWDEGTDTQYF.

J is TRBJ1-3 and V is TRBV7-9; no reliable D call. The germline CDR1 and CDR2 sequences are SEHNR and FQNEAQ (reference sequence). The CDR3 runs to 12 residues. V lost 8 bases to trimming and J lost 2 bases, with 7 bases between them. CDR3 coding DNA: TGTGCCAGCCAGCTGGCTGGAAACACCATATATTTT. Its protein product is CASQLAGNTIYF.

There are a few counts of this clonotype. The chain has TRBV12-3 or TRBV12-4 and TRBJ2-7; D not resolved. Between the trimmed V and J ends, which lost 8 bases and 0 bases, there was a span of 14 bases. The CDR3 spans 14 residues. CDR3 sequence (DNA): TGTGCCAGCCTAGACGGTTCACTCTCCTACGAGCAGTACTTC. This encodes CASLDGSLSYEQYF.

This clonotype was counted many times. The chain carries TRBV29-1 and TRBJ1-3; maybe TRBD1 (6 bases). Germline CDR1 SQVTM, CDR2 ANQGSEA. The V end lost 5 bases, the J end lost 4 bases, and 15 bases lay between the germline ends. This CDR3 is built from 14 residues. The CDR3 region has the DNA TGCAGCGTTTCACAGGGACTATCGGGAAACACCATATATTTT. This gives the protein CSVSQGLSGNTIYF.

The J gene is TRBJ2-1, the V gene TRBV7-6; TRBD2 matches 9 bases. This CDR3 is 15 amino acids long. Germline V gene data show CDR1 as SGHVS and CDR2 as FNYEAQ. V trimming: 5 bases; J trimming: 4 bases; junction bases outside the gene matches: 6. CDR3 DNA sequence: TGTGCCAGCAGCCATGGACTAGCGCCGTACAATGAGCAGTTCTTC. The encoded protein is CASSHGLAPYNEQFF.

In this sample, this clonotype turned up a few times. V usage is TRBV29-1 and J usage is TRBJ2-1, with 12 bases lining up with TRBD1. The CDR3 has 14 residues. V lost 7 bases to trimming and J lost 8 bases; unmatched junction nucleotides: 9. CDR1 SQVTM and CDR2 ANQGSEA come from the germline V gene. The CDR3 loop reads CSEPGQGAWDEQFF. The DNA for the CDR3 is TGCAGCGAGCCGGGACAGGGGGCATGGGATGAGCAGTTCTTC.

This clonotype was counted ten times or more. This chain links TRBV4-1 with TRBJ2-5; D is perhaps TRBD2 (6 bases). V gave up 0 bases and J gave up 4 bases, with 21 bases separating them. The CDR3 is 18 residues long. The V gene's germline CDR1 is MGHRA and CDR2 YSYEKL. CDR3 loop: CASSQDLGAGQLLETQYF. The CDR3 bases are TGCGCCAGCAGCCAAGATCTAGGCGCGGGGCAGCTATTAGAGACCCAGTACTTC.

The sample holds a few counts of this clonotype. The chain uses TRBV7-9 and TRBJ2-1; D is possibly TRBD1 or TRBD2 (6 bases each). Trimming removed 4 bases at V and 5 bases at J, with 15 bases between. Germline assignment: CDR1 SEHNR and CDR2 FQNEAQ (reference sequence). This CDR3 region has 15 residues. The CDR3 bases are TGTGCCAGCAGCTCGCGGGACATTAGCCACAATGAGCAGTTCTTC. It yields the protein CASSSRDISHNEQFF.

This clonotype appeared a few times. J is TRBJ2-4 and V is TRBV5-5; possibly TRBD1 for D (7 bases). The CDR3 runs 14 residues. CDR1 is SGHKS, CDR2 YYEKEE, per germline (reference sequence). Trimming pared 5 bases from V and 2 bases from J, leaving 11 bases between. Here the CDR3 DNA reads TGTGCCAGCAGATCAGGGGGGCCCAAAAACATTCAGTACTTC. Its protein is CASRSGGPKNIQYF.

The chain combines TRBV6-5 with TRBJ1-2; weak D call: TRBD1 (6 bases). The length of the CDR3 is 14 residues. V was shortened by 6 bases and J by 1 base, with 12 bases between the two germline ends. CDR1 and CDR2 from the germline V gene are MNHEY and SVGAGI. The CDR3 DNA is TGTGCCAGCAGATTGACAGGTGGTAACTATGGCTACACCTTC. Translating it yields CASRLTGGNYGYTF.

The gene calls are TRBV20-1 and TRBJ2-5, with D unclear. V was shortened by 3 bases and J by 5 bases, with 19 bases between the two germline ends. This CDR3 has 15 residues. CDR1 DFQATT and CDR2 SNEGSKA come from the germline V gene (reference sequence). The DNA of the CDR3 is TGCAGTGCTAGTTTTGATCCGGCTTATGAGGAGACCCAGTACTTC. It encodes CSASFDPAYEETQYF.